This T cell receptor (beta chain) was found in a study of cytomegalovirus exposure and HLA in healthy donors. Notes on the study in general: It has been reported that TCR beta sequences accurately predicted the HLA-A and HLA-B alleles of most subjects.

Trimming took 0 bases from V and 6 from J, leaving 8 bases between them. CDR1 is GTSNPN, CDR2 SVGIG, per germline (reference sequence). This CDR3 spans 12 amino acids. PCR involved 60 Vbeta and 13 Jbeta primers. Some clones are missing from TCRdb's copy, which holds only in-frame ones; the method was immunoSEQ multiplex PCR. The sample shows more than 45,000 clones, 70% to 80% of them seen only once. About this clone: What it binds is unknown.

What was sequenced was PBMCs. This TCR was sampled from a man aged 25 to 40 in good health and CMV-seronegative. The chain recombines TRBV30 with TRBJ1-1; D not resolved. CDR3 bases: TGTGCCTGGAGTGTTACCATAGCTGAAGCTTTCTTT. Amino acids: CAWSVTIAEAFF.